The source of this T cell receptor (beta chain) is a study of blood T cells in healthy people across ages. For the second PCR, which ran for 7 to 11 cycles, a sample-barcoded 5' primer and a J-beta primer mix were used. From the 5' RACE reads, TCRdb called clonotypes with MiXCR, one entry per CDR3 protein. The data show some 690,000 distinct CDR3 sequences, about a fifth seen once. The receptor was derived from a man aged 65 to 85 in good health. Sequencing used blood.

This chain's CDR3 is CSATGTSSSEQFF. For the CDR3, the DNA is TGCAGTGCTACCGGGACTAGCAGCAGTGAGCAGTTCTTC. J is TRBJ2-1 and V is TRBV20-1; TRBD2 agrees at 9 bases. The junction had 7 bases not matched to a gene; V was cut back by 4 bases and J by 9 bases. Germline V lookup: CDR1 DFQATT, CDR2 SNEGSKA (reference sequence). The CDR3 spans 13 residues.